This entry lists 32 T cell receptor beta chains sequenced from one sample in a study of identical twins (dated by TCRdb to the mid-2010s). Library preparation employed 5' RACE. These reads were obtained on an Illumina HiSeq 2000. TCRdb took the public reads, trimmed them with fastp at Q25, ran MiXCR for clone calling and kept in-frame beta chains. A single entry per CDR3 protein holds the most common genes and DNA from its merged rows. The sample contains 1.5 million to 2 million distinct CDR3 sequences, under 35% of them found a single time. Together, the top ten hold around 0.25% of the sample. The sequenced material came from cord blood. These receptors were taken from a newborn girl in good health.

This clonotype was counted a few times. The CDR3 DNA is TGTGCTTCGGCGGGGGGACACCTCAATGAGCAGTTCTTC. Amino acid sequence: CASAGGHLNEQFF. J is TRBJ2-1 and V is TRBV12-3 or TRBV12-4; 8 positions agree with TRBD2. The CDR3 runs to 13 residues.

V usage is TRBV6-1 and J usage is TRBJ1-5; D remains unclear. The CDR3 contains 14 residues. The germline V gene has CDR1 MNHNS and CDR2 SASEGT. Trimming stripped 3 bases from V and 5 bases from J, with 11 bases between. The DNA for the CDR3 is TGTGCCAGCAGTGAGTTCCGGGCCGATCAGCCCCAGCATTTT. Protein product: CASSEFRADQPQHF.

This clonotype was counted between two and nine times. The genes are TRBV21-1 and TRBJ2-1. TRBV21-1 is recorded as a pseudogene. The CDR3 extends over 16 amino acids. CDR3 in DNA: TGTGCCAGCAGCAAATTCCACCATAGCTCCTACAATGAGCAGTTCTTC. Amino acid sequence: CASSKFHHSSYNEQFF.

This clonotype has more than one count but fewer than ten. This chain links TRBV4-2 with TRBJ2-7; D gene uncertain. Germline CDR1 and CDR2: LGHNA and YNFKEQ. The CDR3 sequence is 16 residues long. With 3 bases removed from V and 0 bases from J, the gap between germline ends came to 15 bases. CDR3 coding DNA: TGTGCCAGCAGCCATGACCGGGTGAGGCCCTCCTACGAGCAGTACTTC. It encodes CASSHDRVRPSYEQYF.

V is TRBV10-3 and J is TRBJ2-3; 8 nucleotides line up with TRBD2. J was trimmed by 1 base and V by 2 bases; bases with no gene match: 11. Germline CDR1 ENHRY, CDR2 SYGVKD. CDR3 length equals 18 residues. The CDR3 region is CAISEPGRADSGTDTQYF. CDR3 bases: TGTGCCATCAGTGAGCCCGGGAGGGCCGATTCCGGCACAGATACGCAGTATTTT.

This clonotype was picked up many times. The genes are TRBV12-3 or TRBV12-4 and TRBJ2-7, with D unresolved. The CDR3 totals 14 residues. Between the trimmed V and J ends, which lost 2 bases and 5 bases, there was a span of 13 bases. The DNA of the CDR3 is TGTGCCAGCAGTTTACGGAAAATGGCAAACGAGCAGTACTTC. This translates into CASSLRKMANEQYF.

This sequence joins TRBV20-1 and TRBJ1-2; no firm D call. V was cut by 6 bases and J by 6 bases, with 11 bases left in between. The CDR3 runs 11 residues. The germline V gene encodes CDR1 DFQATT and CDR2 SNEGSKA (reference sequence). The CDR3, as DNA: TGCAGTGCGTTGTTGGGAAATGGCTACACCTTC. Translated: CSALLGNGYTF.

The chain carries TRBV6-2 or TRBV6-3 and TRBJ1-6; TRBD1 matches 7 bases. The J segment lost 10 bases and the V segment lost 6 bases, leaving 9 bases of the junction unmatched. Germline V CDR1 and CDR2: MNHEY, SVGEGT. The CDR3 spans 14 residues. This chain's CDR3 is CASSSRDRNSPLHF. The CDR3 coding sequence is TGTGCCAGCAGCTCCCGGGACAGAAACTCACCCCTCCACTTT.

A few counts support this clonotype. The chain has TRBV10-3 and TRBJ2-3; D might be TRBD1 (6 bases). Germline CDR1 ENHRY, CDR2 SYGVKD. The CDR3 is made up of 17 amino acids. The V gene lost 1 base and the J gene lost 3 bases, with 17 bases spanning the gap. The CDR3 loop is CAISELPTGRTTDTQYF. Written as DNA, the CDR3 is TGTGCCATCAGTGAGTTGCCTACAGGGAGAACTACAGATACGCAGTATTTT.

J is TRBJ2-4 and V is TRBV20-1; TRBD2 agrees at 8 bases. V dropped 0 bases and J dropped 0; count of bases not matched to a gene: 4. CDR1 DFQATT and CDR2 SNEGSKA come from the germline V gene (reference sequence). The CDR3 covers 16 residues. CDR3 DNA: TGCAGTGCTAGAGATGGACTAGCCCTAGCCAAAAACATTCAGTACTTC. Amino acids: CSARDGLALAKNIQYF.

This clonotype appeared a few times. The genes are TRBV20-1 and TRBJ2-7, with 7 positions matching TRBD1. The CDR3 runs 11 residues. Germline V CDR1 and CDR2: DFQATT, SNEGSKA (reference sequence). V was clipped by 7 bases and J by 6 bases; unmatched bases: 6. The CDR3 region is CSGTGVLEQYF. As DNA, the CDR3 is TGCAGTGGCACAGGGGTGCTCGAGCAGTACTTC.

The V gene is TRBV19, the J gene TRBJ2-1; D may be TRBD2 (6 bases). This CDR3 spans 10 amino acids. Germline CDR1 is LNHDA and CDR2 is SQIVND (reference sequence). The V end was cut by 9 bases, the J end by 12 bases, with 12 bases between. The CDR3 loop is CARSRGGQFF. CDR3 bases: TGTGCCAGAAGTCGGGGAGGGCAGTTCTTC.

This clonotype was found a few times. The J gene is TRBJ2-1, the V gene TRBV28; the D gene could be TRBD1 or TRBD2 (5 bases each). Germline CDR1 and CDR2: MDHEN and SYDVKM. This CDR3 has 17 amino acids. The V end was cut by 2 bases, the J end by 8 bases, with 22 bases between. The CDR3 DNA sequence: TGTGCCAGCAGTTTAGGTTGGGGCGGGCAAAAGAGTCATGAGCAGTTCTTC. Translating gives CASSLGWGGQKSHEQFF.

This clonotype turned up a few times. This chain uses TRBV2 with TRBJ1-5; 8 bases map to TRBD1. In germline, CDR1 is SNHLY, CDR2 FYNNEI. Germline trimming cut 2 bases from V and 7 bases from J; bases unmatched to any gene: 7. CDR3 size: 15 residues. The CDR3, as DNA: TGTGCCAGCAGTGAACCCGGACAGGGCAGGCAGCCCCAGCATTTT. It encodes CASSEPGQGRQPQHF.

V usage is TRBV20-1 and J usage is TRBJ2-3; 10 bases match TRBD2. Unmatched junction bases numbered 8, after V lost 1 base and J lost 7 bases. Germline CDR1 is DFQATT and CDR2 is SNEGSKA (reference sequence). This CDR3 spans 15 amino acids. Here the CDR3 DNA reads TGCAGTGCTAGAGTCCTAGCGGGGGTACACTATACGCAGTATTTT. This codes for CSARVLAGVHYTQYF.

V gene TRBV6-5 combines with J gene TRBJ2-1; 10 bases agree with TRBD2. The end of the DNA aligns better with TRBJ2-7, so the J call may be wrong. The germline V gene has CDR1 MNHEY and CDR2 SVGAGI. This CDR3 contains 16 residues. In DNA, the CDR3 is TGTGCCAGCTGGGGTAGCGGGAGGACCTCCTACAATGAGCAGTACTTC. Its translation is CASWGSGRTSYNEQYF.

This clonotype was found a few times. The J gene is TRBJ2-1, the V gene TRBV2, with 7 bases that match TRBD2. J was trimmed by 2 bases and V by 4 bases; bases with no gene match: 5. The CDR3 extends over 15 amino acids. The germline V gene encodes CDR1 SNHLY and CDR2 FYNNEI. The CDR3 here is CASSVWLAAYNEQFF. The CDR3 nucleotides read TGTGCCAGCAGTGTCTGGCTAGCGGCCTACAATGAGCAGTTCTTC.

V and J are TRBV20-1 and TRBJ2-1; TRBD2 matches 9 bases. V lost 7 bases to trimming and J lost 8 bases; unmatched junction nucleotides: 12. Germline CDR1 is DFQATT and CDR2 is SNEGSKA (reference sequence). This CDR3 spans 14 amino acids. Here the CDR3 reads CSVPKRGGGYEQFF. The CDR3 DNA follows: TGCAGTGTCCCCAAGCGCGGGGGGGGGTATGAGCAGTTCTTC.

CDR3 region: CASSRARTRAYEQYF. CDR3 sequence (DNA): TGTGCCAGCAGCCGAGCCAGGACTAGGGCCTACGAGCAGTACTTC. The chain couples TRBV7-2 to TRBJ2-7; TRBD2 agrees at 7 bases. The CDR3 spans 15 residues. Losses at the gene ends were 5 bases for V and 2 bases for J; bases not matched to a gene: 9. CDR1 is SGHTA and CDR2 is FQGNSA in the germline V gene.

Points on this clonotype: A junction boundary mismatches the germline segment, possibly from a read error. The J gene is TRBJ1-1, the V gene TRBV6-5; D not resolved. CDR1 is MNHEY, CDR2 SVGAGI, per germline. This CDR3 has 13 residues. The CDR3 loop reads CASSYLGNTGAFF. CDR3 coding DNA: TGTGCCAGCAGTTATTTGGGGAACACTGGAGCTTTCTTT.

The chain links TRBV28 to TRBJ2-5; 7 nucleotides align to TRBD1. V lost 7 bases to trimming and J lost 5 bases; unmatched junction nucleotides: 7. The germline gives CDR1 MDHEN, CDR2 SYDVKM. This CDR3 has 13 amino acids. This CDR3 is CASNSRGMETQYF. For the CDR3, the DNA is TGTGCCAGCAATTCCAGGGGGATGGAGACCCAGTACTTC. Filled out from reference TRBV28 and TRBJ2-5, the complete variable domain reads DVKVTQSSRYLVKRTGEKVFLECVQDMDHENMFWYRQDPGLGLRLIYFSYDVKMKEKGDIPEGYSVSREKKERFSLILESASTNQTSMYLCASNSRGMETQYFGPGTRLLVL.

The table lists this clonotype with a few counts. The chain is built from TRBV20-1 and TRBJ2-1; the match to TRBD2 covers 10 bases. The germline V gene encodes CDR1 DFQATT and CDR2 SNEGSKA (reference sequence). J lost 7 bases, V lost 6 bases, and 15 bases had no gene match. The CDR3 sequence is 16 residues long. DNA of the CDR3: TGCAGTGCCATCTATACTCCCAGCGGGGGGGGGAATGAGCAGTTCTTC. Translated: CSAIYTPSGGGNEQFF.

A single count supports this clonotype. The chain uses TRBV20-1 and TRBJ2-1; 11 bases match TRBD2. The germline gives CDR1 DFQATT, CDR2 SNEGSKA (reference sequence). The ends lost 7 bases at V and 8 bases at J; junction bases unmatched: 10. The CDR3 runs to 14 residues. DNA for the CDR3: TGCAGTGGCCCGGGACTAGCGGTCGAGGATGAGCAGTTCTTC. Amino acid sequence: CSGPGLAVEDEQFF.

In its sample, this clonotype was seen a few times. The chain employs TRBV11-2 and TRBJ2-3; the match to TRBD2 covers 7 bases. CDR1 and CDR2 (germline): SGHAT, FQNNGV. CDR3 length: 15 amino acids. Germline trimming cut 2 bases from V and 5 bases from J; bases unmatched to any gene: 7. The CDR3 protein is CASSLRGRALDTQYF. The CDR3 DNA follows: TGTGCCAGCAGCTTACGTGGGAGGGCCCTAGATACGCAGTATTTT.

Only a few counts were recorded for this clonotype. CDR3: CASSITGLIAKNIQYF. CDR3 coding DNA: TGCGCCAGCAGCATCACGGGACTCATAGCCAAAAACATTCAGTACTTC. This rearrangement joins TRBV5-1 to TRBJ2-4; perhaps TRBD2 as D (6 bases). The CDR3 consists of 16 residues. Germline assignment: CDR1 SGHRS and CDR2 YFSETQ. Trimming took 4 bases from V and 0 from J, leaving 14 bases between them.

The chain employs TRBV3-1 and TRBJ1-6; unclear D gene. Germline V lookup: CDR1 LGHDT, CDR2 YNNKEL (reference sequence). The V and J ends lost 7 bases and 10 bases respectively, with 17 bases between them. This CDR3 is 14 amino acids long. The CDR3 bases are TGTGCCAGCACCCCACGCGGAAGCGGGTCACCCCTCCACTTT. The encoded protein is CASTPRGSGSPLHF.

In this sample, this clonotype turned up a few times. This chain uses TRBV30 with TRBJ1-2; the D gene is possibly TRBD1 (5 bases). Germline CDR1 is GTSNPN and CDR2 is SVGIG (reference sequence). This CDR3 has 14 amino acids. Trimming took 3 bases from V and 3 from J, leaving 14 bases between them. CDR3 residues: CAWRGRAPYYGYTF. CDR3 coding DNA: TGTGCCTGGAGAGGCAGGGCTCCCTACTATGGCTACACCTTC.

This chain uses TRBV27 with TRBJ2-7, with a possible D match to TRBD2 (5 bases). The CDR3 consists of 15 residues. Germline-derived CDR1 and CDR2 are MNHEY and SMNVEV (reference sequence). V gave up 3 bases and J gave up 3 bases, with 15 bases separating them. The CDR3: CASSFRVHRGYEQYF. CDR3 DNA: TGTGCCAGCAGTTTTAGGGTACACCGGGGCTACGAGCAGTACTTC.

J is TRBJ1-2 and V is TRBV10-3; TRBD1 might be the D (6 bases). V lost 4 bases and J 4 bases, leaving 13 bases between the germline ends. Germline V lookup: CDR1 ENHRY, CDR2 SYGVKD. The CDR3 is made up of 14 amino acids. This CDR3 is CAISGRDNRYGYTF. CDR3 nucleotide sequence: TGTGCCATCAGTGGGAGGGACAACCGCTATGGCTACACCTTC.

The chain has TRBV20-1 and TRBJ2-7, with D perhaps TRBD2 (6 bases). Germline V gene sequence: CDR1 DFQATT, CDR2 SNEGSKA (reference sequence). The CDR3 is made up of 13 amino acids. V was clipped by 6 bases and J by 5 bases, with 17 bases between them. CDR3 coding DNA: TGCAGTGCCAAAATGGGACTTGCGCACGAGCAGTACTTC. The encoded protein is CSAKMGLAHEQYF.

V gene TRBV6-2 or TRBV6-3 combines with J gene TRBJ2-7, with 7 bases lining up with TRBD2. The CDR3 runs to 18 residues. Germline CDR1 MNHEY, CDR2 SVGEGT. V lost 10 bases and J lost 4; bases outside the gene matches: 25. CDR3 bases: TGTGCCATTTCATCCAGTCGCGGGAGCCGTATAGGCAGGTACGAGCAGTACTTC. Its protein is CAISSSRGSRIGRYEQYF.

This clonotype was seen a few times. This chain connects TRBV9 to TRBJ2-7, with D tentatively TRBD1 (6 bases). V was trimmed by 1 base and J by 2 bases, leaving 10 bases between them. CDR1 is SGDLS, CDR2 YYNGEE, per germline. The length of the CDR3 is 14 residues. The CDR3 coding sequence is TGTGCCAGCAGCGTAACACCAGGGGCCTACGAGCAGTACTTC. Its protein is CASSVTPGAYEQYF. Full variable domain (rest looked up from reference TRBV9 and TRBJ2-7): DSGVTQTPKHLITATGQRVTLRCSPRSGDLSVYWYQQSLDQGLQFLIQYYNGEERAKGNILERFSAQQFPDLHSELNLSSLELGDSALYFCASSVTPGAYEQYFGPGTRLTVT.